In its sample, the clone carrying this TCR beta chain was seen many times. No antigen is known for it. The data were obtained in a study of T-cell memory formation after mild COVID-19. General observations from the study: The SARS-CoV-2 specificity of second-wave clones reaching peak at day 37 remained unverified. Among contracting clones, CD4+ were mainly CM/EM and CD8+ enriched in EMRA. Pre-infection memory contained some responding clones, which suggested that cross-reactive memory had joined.

Trimming took off 1 base at V and 2 bases at J, with 4 bases between the two ends. Germline V gene sequence: CDR1 SGHKS, CDR2 YYEKEE (reference sequence). This CDR3 is built from 13 residues. 5'RACE with constant-segment primers built TCRalpha and TCRbeta cDNA libraries with UMIs. TCRdb itself ran the 5' RACE reads through MiXCR, one entry per CDR3 protein. The sample shows approximately 250,000 distinct CDR3 sequences, around 15% of them seen only once. Sequencing was performed on PBMCs or a T cell subset sorted from them (not recorded which). The chain links TRBV5-5 to TRBJ2-1, with D hard to call. The clonotype originates from a man between 18 and 29 years old who had mild COVID-19 (a few samples of this study predate the infection). Cell type and time point are not known. In nucleotides, the CDR3 is TGTGCCAGCAGCTTGACCACCTACAATGAGCAGTTCTTC. As protein: CASSLTTYNEQFF.